The 15 T cell receptor beta chains presented below share a single source sample, sequenced in a study of T cell changes during pregnancy in multiple sclerosis. Some clones are missing from TCRdb's copy, which holds only in-frame ones; the method was immunoSEQ multiplex PCR. The sample shows about 49,000 clones, about 90% of them seen only once. This sample comprised CD4+ T cells from peripheral blood mononuclear cells, obtained in the second trimester of pregnancy. The receptors were gathered from a female donor in good health, enrolled as a control in a pregnancy study.

The rearrangement uses TRBV5-4 and TRBJ1-2, with 7 bases matching TRBD1. CDR1 SGHNT and CDR2 YYREEE come from the germline V gene (reference sequence). Trimming removed 3 bases from V and 4 bases from J; junction bases left unmatched: 9. The CDR3 has 15 amino acids. In DNA form, the CDR3 reads TGTGCCAGCAGCTCCGCGACAGGGATGGCCTATGGCTACACCTTC. It codes for CASSSATGMAYGYTF.

The chain links TRBV19 to TRBJ2-5; TRBD1 matches 8 bases. J was trimmed by 3 bases and V by 1 base; bases with no gene match: 7. This CDR3 is built from 16 residues. Germline V CDR1 and CDR2: LNHDA, SQIVND (reference sequence). CDR3 sequence: CASSIGAAQGEETQYF. CDR3 sequence (DNA): TGTGCCAGTAGTATAGGGGCCGCACAGGGGGAAGAGACCCAGTACTTC. The whole variable domain, remainder taken from reference TRBV19 and TRBJ2-5, is DGGITQSPKYLFRKEGQNVTLSCEQNLNHDAMYWYRQDPGQGLRLIYYSQIVNDFQKGDIAEGYSVSREKKESFPLTVTSAQKNPTAFYLCASSIGAAQGEETQYFGPGTRLLVL.

The chain recombines TRBV11-3 with TRBJ2-7, with D possibly TRBD2 on 5 matching bases. There are 19 residues in the CDR3. V shed 6 bases and J shed 4 bases, with 31 bases lying between them. Germline CDR1 and CDR2: SGHNT and YENEEA. The chain's CDR3 is CASSFTVRSSGKSNYEQYF. CDR3 DNA sequence: TGTGCCAGCAGTTTTACAGTTCGTTCATCGGGGAAAAGTAATTACGAGCAGTACTTC.

This chain joins TRBV6-5 and TRBJ1-2, with D perhaps TRBD1 (5 bases). V lost 1 base, J lost 4 bases, and 13 bases lay in between. The CDR3 spans 15 residues. Germline V gene lookup returns CDR1 MNHEY and CDR2 SVGAGI. The CDR3 spells CASSYYDSKPYGYTF. The DNA for the CDR3 is TGTGCCAGCAGTTACTATGACAGCAAACCCTATGGCTACACCTTC.

The chain recombines TRBV27 with TRBJ1-2; 8 bases are a match to TRBD1. CDR1 and CDR2 (germline): MNHEY, SMNVEV (reference sequence). The CDR3 is 17 amino acids. V was pared by 2 bases and J by 1 base, with 9 bases of the junction left unmatched. Here the CDR3 DNA reads TGTGCCAGCAGTTTAGCGGGACAGGCCTCTCTTAACTATGGCTACACCTTC. This gives the protein CASSLAGQASLNYGYTF.

This clone was seen once. This chain joins TRBV11-3 and TRBJ2-2; no clear D gene. Trimming stripped 1 base from V and 2 bases from J, with 8 bases between. The CDR3 totals 15 residues. The germline V gene has CDR1 SGHNT and CDR2 YENEEA. The CDR3 nucleotides read TGTGCCAGCAGCTTAGGTCAGGTCAACACCGGGGAGCTGTTTTTT. Residues: CASSLGQVNTGELFF.

This rearrangement joins TRBV2 to TRBJ1-2; TRBD1 agrees at 7 bases. This CDR3 region has 14 residues. Germline trimming cut 3 bases from V and 7 bases from J; bases unmatched to any gene: 8. Germline V gene sequence: CDR1 SNHLY, CDR2 FYNNEI. The CDR3 here is CASSESQGRSGYTF. Written as DNA, the CDR3 is TGTGCCAGCAGTGAGTCACAGGGGAGGAGTGGCTACACCTTC.

V usage is TRBV5-1 and J usage is TRBJ1-1; D might be TRBD1 (5 bases). Trimming stripped 4 bases from V and 3 bases from J, with 13 bases between. The CDR3 has 14 amino acids. The germline CDR1 and CDR2 sequences are SGHRS and YFSETQ. The CDR3: CASSLQGFDTEAFF. The CDR3 nucleotides are TGCGCCAGCAGCCTCCAGGGATTCGACACTGAAGCTTTCTTT.

The chain employs TRBV11-1 and TRBJ2-3; 7 bases align to TRBD2. This CDR3 comprises 14 residues. V was clipped by 8 bases and J by 3 bases; unmatched bases: 8. Germline CDR1 is SGHAT and CDR2 is FQDESV (reference sequence). CDR3 DNA: TGTGCCAGCGACGGGGGGTATGGGACAGATACGCAGTATTTT. Translation: CASDGGYGTDTQYF.

The chain uses TRBV2 and TRBJ2-1, with D hard to call. The length of the CDR3 is 11 residues. Germline V gene sequence: CDR1 SNHLY, CDR2 FYNNEI. The germline V and J ends were trimmed by 6 bases and 3 bases, with 3 bases remaining between them. In DNA form, the CDR3 reads TGTGCCAGCAGCCGCTACAATGAGCAGTTCTTC. Translated: CASSRYNEQFF.

This rearrangement joins TRBV6-1 to TRBJ1-1, with D perhaps matching TRBD1 (6 bases). Germline lookup yields CDR1 MNHNS and CDR2 SASEGT. The CDR3 totals 15 residues. Trimming stripped 3 bases from V and 0 bases from J, with 11 bases between. The DNA of the CDR3 is TGTGCCAGCAGTGACCGGACAGCGATGAACACTGAAGCTTTCTTT. Protein: CASSDRTAMNTEAFF.

V gene TRBV7-8 combines with J gene TRBJ2-5; 7 bases are a match to TRBD1. V shed 3 bases, J shed 3 bases, and the junction held 16 bases outside the gene matches. The CDR3 length is 18 residues. Per germline, CDR1 SGHVS and CDR2 FQNEAQ. The CDR3, as DNA: TGTGCCAGCAGCTTTCCTGCCGGGACAGAGCCCTATAAAGAGACCCAGTACTTC. Translating it yields CASSFPAGTEPYKETQYF.

This clone was counted once. V is TRBV6-1 and J is TRBJ1-1, with D tentatively TRBD1 (6 bases). Germline CDR1 reads MNHNS; CDR2 reads SASEGT. This CDR3 is 13 amino acids long. Trimming took 8 bases from V and 4 from J, leaving 14 bases between them. This CDR3 reads CASVQGRITEAFF. The CDR3 nucleotides are TGTGCCAGCGTACAGGGTAGGATCACTGAAGCTTTCTTT.

The chain recombines TRBV7-3 with TRBJ1-2; possible D gene TRBD1, 5 bases. With 0 bases removed from V and 0 bases from J, the gap between germline ends came to 11 bases. In germline, CDR1 is SGHTA, CDR2 FQGTGA. The CDR3 spans 16 residues. CDR3 nucleotides: TGTGCCAGCAGCTTAACCGCTGGGGCAGCTAACTATGGCTACACCTTC. This gives the protein CASSLTAGAANYGYTF.

The count of this clone is one. V gene TRBV7-2 combines with J gene TRBJ1-5, with D perhaps TRBD1 (5 bases). Germline CDR1 and CDR2: SGHTA and FQGNSA. Trimming pared 5 bases from V and 6 bases from J, leaving 11 bases between. This CDR3 is built from 13 residues. CDR3 sequence (DNA): TGTGCCAGCAGCGCCAACAGGCCTCAGCCCCAGCATTTT. Translation gives CASSANRPQPQHF.